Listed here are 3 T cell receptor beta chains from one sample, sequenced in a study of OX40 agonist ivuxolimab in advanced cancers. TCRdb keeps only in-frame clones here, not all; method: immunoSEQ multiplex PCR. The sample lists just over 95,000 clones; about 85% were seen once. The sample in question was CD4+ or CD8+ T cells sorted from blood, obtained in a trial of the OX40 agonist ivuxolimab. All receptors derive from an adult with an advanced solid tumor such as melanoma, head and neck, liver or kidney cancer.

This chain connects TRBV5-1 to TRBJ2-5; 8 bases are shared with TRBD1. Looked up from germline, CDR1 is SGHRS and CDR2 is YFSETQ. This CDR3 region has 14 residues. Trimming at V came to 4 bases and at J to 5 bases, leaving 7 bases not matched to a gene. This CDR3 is CASSPGQVEETQYF. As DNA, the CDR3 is TGCGCCAGCAGCCCGGGACAGGTTGAGGAGACCCAGTACTTC.

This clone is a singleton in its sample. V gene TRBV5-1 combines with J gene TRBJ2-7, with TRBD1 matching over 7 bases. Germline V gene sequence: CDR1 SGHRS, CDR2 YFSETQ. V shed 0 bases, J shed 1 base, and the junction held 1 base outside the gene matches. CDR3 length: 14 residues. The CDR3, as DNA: TGCGCCAGCAGCTTGGGGGACAGATCCTACGAGCAGTACTTC. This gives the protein CASSLGDRSYEQYF.

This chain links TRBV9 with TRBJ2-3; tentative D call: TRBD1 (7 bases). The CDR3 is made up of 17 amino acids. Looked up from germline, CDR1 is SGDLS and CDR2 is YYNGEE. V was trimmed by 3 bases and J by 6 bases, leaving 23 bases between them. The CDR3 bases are TGTGCCAGCAGCGCGGCCCCCCAGGGGGGAGACTGGGATACGCAGTATTTT. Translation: CASSAAPQGGDWDTQYF. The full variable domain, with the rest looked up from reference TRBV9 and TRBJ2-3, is DSGVTQTPKHLITATGQRVTLRCSPRSGDLSVYWYQQSLDQGLQFLIQYYNGEERAKGNILERFSAQQFPDLHSELNLSSLELGDSALYFCASSAAPQGGDWDTQYFGPGTRLTVL.